This note documents a single TCR beta chain sequence. The V gene end was trimmed by 3 bases and the J gene end by 4 bases; junction bases not matched to a gene: 3. In germline, CDR1 is LNHDA, CDR2 SQIVND (reference sequence). The CDR3 is 15 amino acids. Libraries were prepared by immunoSEQ multiplex PCR; TCRdb keeps only in-frame clonotypes and omits some of them. The table lists 390,000 or so clones, 89% of them singletons. This record comes from a study of blood T cell repertoires in COVID-19. The gene calls are TRBV19 and TRBJ1-5, with TRBD1 identical over 10 bases. The sequence derives from a young woman with COVID-19, enrolled during active disease. Sequenced material: peripheral blood. The CDR3 spells CASSIGTGANQPQHF. CDR3 bases: TGTGCCAGTAGTATCGGGACAGGGGCAAATCAGCCCCAGCATTTT.